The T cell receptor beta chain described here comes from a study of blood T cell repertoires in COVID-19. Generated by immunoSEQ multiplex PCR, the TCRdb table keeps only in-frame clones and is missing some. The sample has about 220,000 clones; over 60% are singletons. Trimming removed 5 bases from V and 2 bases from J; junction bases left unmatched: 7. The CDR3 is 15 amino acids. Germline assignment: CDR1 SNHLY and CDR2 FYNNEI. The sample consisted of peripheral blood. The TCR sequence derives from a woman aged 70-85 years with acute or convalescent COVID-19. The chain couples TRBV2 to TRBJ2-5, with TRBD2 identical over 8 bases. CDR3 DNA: TGTGCCAGCAGTTCAACGGGACTAGATCAAGAGACCCAGTACTTC. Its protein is CASSSTGLDQETQYF.